This is a list of T cell receptor beta chains from one sample in a study of control samples from healthy donors and cancer patients. Repertoires were generated with immunoSEQ multiplex PCR, while TCRdb's copy carries only in-frame clones and drops some. This sample carries 390,000 or so clones, 75% to 95% of them seen once, and the ten largest clones take 5% to 8%. The sample consisted of PBMCs. The receptors originated from a man aged 35-49 years with head and neck cancer. Each CDR3 is given without its conserved first and last residue. Each record gives: clone size, V gene, D gene, J gene, CDR3 protein. The D gene is left open where the match is weak. Rows may omit the clone size; those that give it use once, few, many or a size class.

>.|TRBV11-3|TRBD2|TRBJ2-3
ASSLGTLAGGSDTQY
>.|TRBV5-1|TRBD1|TRBJ1-6
ASSPLGTGERSPLH
>.|TRBV6-5|.|TRBJ1-1
ASSQPQGNTEAF
>.|TRBV7-3|TRBD2|TRBJ2-7
ASSPTGGSSYEQY
>.|TRBV28|.|TRBJ2-3
ASIRTALTDTQY
>.|TRBV7-2|.|TRBJ2-2
ASSPASSLRTGELF
>.|TRBV6-6|.|TRBJ1-4
ASRFKGRELF
>.|TRBV3-1/TRBV3-2|.|TRBJ1-2
ASSRTAGAGGYT
>few|TRBV18|.|TRBJ2-7
ASSLRANSDEQY
>once|TRBV7-2|.|TRBJ2-6
ASSSGRGSGANVLT
>.|TRBV19|TRBD2|TRBJ2-5
ASSILTSGGQETQY
>.|TRBV5-1|TRBD1|TRBJ2-7
ASAQGDYEQY
>.|TRBV29-1|.|TRBJ1-1
SVPDTEAF
>.|TRBV24-1|.|TRBJ1-1
ATSDLVTGRAF
>.|TRBV28|.|TRBJ1-5
ASYPGYSNQPQH
>few|TRBV27|.|TRBJ1-2
ASSFGQDYGYT
>.|TRBV9|.|TRBJ1-1
ASSVDPRESPEAF
>.|TRBV5-1|.|TRBJ2-5
ASSRGGETQY
>.|TRBV4-1|.|TRBJ1-2
ASSQADRPINGYT
>.|TRBV4-2|TRBD1|TRBJ2-7
ASSQTADRDTYEQY
>.|TRBV28|.|TRBJ1-2
ASSRGEFDGYT
>.|TRBV7-9|.|TRBJ2-5
ASSLVVGETQY
>.|TRBV12-3/TRBV12-4|.|TRBJ1-1
ASSLISETEAF
>.|TRBV7-8|.|TRBJ2-1
ASSFVGGGLGEQF
>.|TRBV19|TRBD1|TRBJ1-5
ASSMVRQGHQPQH
>.|TRBV7-9|TRBD1|TRBJ1-1
ASSYTLDRGNTEAF
>.|TRBV3-1/TRBV3-2|TRBD1|TRBJ2-1
ASAPGRGLNEQF
>.|TRBV19|TRBD1|TRBJ2-7
ASARDRDLEQY
>.|TRBV30|TRBD1|TRBJ1-5
AWTNRGDQPQH
>once|TRBV5-1|.|TRBJ2-7
ASSLVLGYEQY
>.|TRBV4-1|.|TRBJ2-3
ASSQEGRGIADTQY
>.|TRBV6-2/TRBV6-3|TRBD2|TRBJ2-2
ASSYSRGGANTGELF
>.|TRBV5-8|TRBD1|TRBJ1-1
ASGRQGKIAEAF
>.|TRBV11-2|.|TRBJ2-3
ASSPMGRPTQY
>.|TRBV11-2|.|TRBJ2-3
ASSLRVDTQY
>.|TRBV2|.|TRBJ1-4
ASSLDRPNEKLF
>.|TRBV6-5|.|TRBJ1-1
ASSRENAEAF
>.|TRBV5-1|.|TRBJ1-3
ASSLFGGGVGLSGNTIY
>.|TRBV30|.|TRBJ1-2
ARKAEMGQENYGYT
>.|TRBV6-5|.|TRBJ2-7
ASSPNWGYEQY
>.|TRBV12-3/TRBV12-4|.|TRBJ2-1
ASSFGDLNEQF